This T cell receptor beta chain derives from a study of T cell responses to AZD1222 COVID-19 vaccine. Study conclusions and caveats: Repertoire samples came only from after the peak T cell response. White British people made up most donors, females outnumbered males, and clonal diversity was possibly underestimated. Once two AZD1222 doses were given, Spike-specific TCR breadth and depth went up. Spike-spanning, vaccine-associated CD4 TCRs were dominant at 160-218 and 743-854.

Clones were sequenced by immunoSEQ multiplex PCR, and TCRdb holds only the in-frame ones, with some missing. The table has around 150,000 clones, about 90% seen once. With respect to this clone: Its matching antigen is unknown.

V lost 2 bases and J lost 0, with 9 bases in between. There are 15 residues in the CDR3. Germline V lookup: CDR1 MNHEY, CDR2 SMNVEV (reference sequence). The sequence came from an adult in good health. The chain uses TRBV27 and TRBJ2-3; D ambiguous. Specimen: peripheral blood, collected on day 0 of MenACWY control vaccination. This CDR3 reads CASSLQDPSTDTQYF. In DNA, the CDR3 is TGTGCCAGCAGTTTACAGGACCCCAGCACAGATACGCAGTATTTT.